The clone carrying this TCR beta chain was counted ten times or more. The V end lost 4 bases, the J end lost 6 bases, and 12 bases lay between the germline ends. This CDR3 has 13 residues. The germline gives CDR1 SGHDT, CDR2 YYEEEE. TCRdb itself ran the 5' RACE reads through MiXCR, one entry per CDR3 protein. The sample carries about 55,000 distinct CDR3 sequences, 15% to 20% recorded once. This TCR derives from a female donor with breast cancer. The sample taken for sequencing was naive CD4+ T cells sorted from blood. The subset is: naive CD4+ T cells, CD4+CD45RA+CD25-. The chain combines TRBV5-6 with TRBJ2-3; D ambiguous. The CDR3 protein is CASSTIHVDTQYF. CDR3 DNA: TGTGCCAGCAGCACCATCCACGTGGATACGCAGTATTTT.